The TCR beta chain under discussion was sequenced for a study of identical twins. Germline loops: CDR1 MNHEY, CDR2 SVGEGT. Trimming took 10 bases from V and 0 from J; bases not matched to a gene: 3. The CDR3 loop spans 14 amino acids. Each CDR3 protein gets one entry after TCRdb re-called the 5' RACE reads with MiXCR. Of hundreds of thousands of distinct CDR3 sequences in the sample, 24% were seen once. The same sample was also used in a study of T cells expressing NK-cell markers. From that second work: The sequencing cohort of eight donors included seven HCMV-seropositive individuals and one seronegative individual. Sorting was restricted to alpha-beta TCR T cells by an anti-gamma-delta TCR antibody in several experiments. The CD3+CD56-NKG2C+ fraction of a handful of donors was likewise dominated by these clonotypes.

V usage is TRBV6-2 or TRBV6-3 and J usage is TRBJ2-6, with TRBD1 matching over 7 bases. This receptor was identified in a woman younger than 35 in good health. Material for sequencing was CD4+ T cells sorted from blood. This chain's CDR3 is CATDRDSGANVLTF. CDR3 coding DNA: TGTGCCACCGACAGGGACTCTGGGGCCAACGTCCTGACTTTC.